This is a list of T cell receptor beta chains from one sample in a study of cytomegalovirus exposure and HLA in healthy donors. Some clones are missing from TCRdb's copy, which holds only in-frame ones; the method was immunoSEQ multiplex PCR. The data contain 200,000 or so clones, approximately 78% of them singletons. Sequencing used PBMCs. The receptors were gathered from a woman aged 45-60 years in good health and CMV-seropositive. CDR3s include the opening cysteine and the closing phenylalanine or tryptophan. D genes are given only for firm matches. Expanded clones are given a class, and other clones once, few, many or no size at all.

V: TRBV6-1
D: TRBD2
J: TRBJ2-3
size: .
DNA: TGTGCCAGCAGCCCTAGCGGGACCACAGATACGCAGTATTTT
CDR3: CASSPSGTTDTQYF

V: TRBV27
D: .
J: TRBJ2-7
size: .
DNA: TGTGCCAGCAGTTTATGGGCCTACTCCTACGAGCAGTACTTC
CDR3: CASSLWAYSYEQYF

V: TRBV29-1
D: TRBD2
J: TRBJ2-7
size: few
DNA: TGCAGCGTTGAAGTCATGACTAGCGGGAGAGGCGAGCAGTACTTC
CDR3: CSVEVMTSGRGEQYF

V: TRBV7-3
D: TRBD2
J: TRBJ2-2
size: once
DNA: TGTGCCAGCAGCTTAGGGACTAGCGGGAGAAGCACCGGGGAGCTGTTTTTT
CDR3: CASSLGTSGRSTGELFF

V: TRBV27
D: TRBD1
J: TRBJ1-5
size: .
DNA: TGTGCCAGCAGTTTACCCGGACAGGGTCAGCCCCAGCATTTT
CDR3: CASSLPGQGQPQHF

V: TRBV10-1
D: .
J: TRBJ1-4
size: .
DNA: TGCGCCAGCAGTGACTACAGGTCAGGAAAACTGTTTTTT
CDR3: CASSDYRSGKLFF

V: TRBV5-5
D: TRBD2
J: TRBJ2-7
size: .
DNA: TGTGCCAGCAGCTCCGGACTAGCGGGAATCTACGAGCAGTACTTC
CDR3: CASSSGLAGIYEQYF

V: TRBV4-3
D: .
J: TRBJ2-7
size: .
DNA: TGCGCCAGCAGCCAAGATCGAGATGTTGACACTTCCTACGAGCAGTACTTC
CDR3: CASSQDRDVDTSYEQYF

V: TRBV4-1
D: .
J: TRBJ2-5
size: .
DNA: TGCGCCAGCAGCCAGGTAGCGGAGACCCAGTACTTC
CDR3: CASSQVAETQYF

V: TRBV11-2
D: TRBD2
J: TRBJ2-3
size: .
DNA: TGTGCCAGCAGCCCGTTAGCGGGAGGGCTCACAGATACGCAGTATTTT
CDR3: CASSPLAGGLTDTQYF

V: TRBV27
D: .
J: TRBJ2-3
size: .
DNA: TGTGCCAGCAGTTTCGGGAGTACGCAGTATTTT
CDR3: CASSFGSTQYF

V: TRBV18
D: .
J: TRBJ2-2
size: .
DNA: TGTGCCAGCTCACCAGGTGACAGGAGAAGGCCCGGGGAGCTGTTTTTT
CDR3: CASSPGDRRRPGELFF

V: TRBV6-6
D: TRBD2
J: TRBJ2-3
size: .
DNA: TGTGCCAGCATTCATGTAGCGGGAAGCACAGATACGCAGTATTTT
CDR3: CASIHVAGSTDTQYF

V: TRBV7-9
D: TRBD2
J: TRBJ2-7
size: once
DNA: TGTGCCAGCAGAGGGACTAGCGGGGAGTACGAGCAGTACTTC
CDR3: CASRGTSGEYEQYF

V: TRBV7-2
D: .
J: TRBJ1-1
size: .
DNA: TGTGCCAGCAGCCGGGAGAGGGGGGGCACTGAAGCTTTCTTT
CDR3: CASSRERGGTEAFF

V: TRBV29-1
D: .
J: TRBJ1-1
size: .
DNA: TGCAGCGTTGAAGTGCTGGGGGCGAACACTGAAGCTTTCTTT
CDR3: CSVEVLGANTEAFF

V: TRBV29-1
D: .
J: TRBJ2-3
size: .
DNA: TGCAGCGTTGCCGGAGAAGGCGACACAGATACGCAGTATTTT
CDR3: CSVAGEGDTDTQYF

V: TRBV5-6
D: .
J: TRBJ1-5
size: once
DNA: TGTGCCAGCAGCTTGGCCGGAAGGGGTGGTAATCAGCCCCAGCATTTT
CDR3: CASSLAGRGGNQPQHF

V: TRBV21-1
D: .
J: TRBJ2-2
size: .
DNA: TGTGCCAGCAGCTACGACAGGGGGCGAACCGGGGAGCTGTTTTTT
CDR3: CASSYDRGRTGELFF

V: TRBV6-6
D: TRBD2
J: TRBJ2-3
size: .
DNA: TGTGCCAGCAGTTATCGTCGGGGGGGCACAGATACGCAGTATTTT
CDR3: CASSYRRGGTDTQYF

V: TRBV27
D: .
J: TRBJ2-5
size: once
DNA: TGTGCCAGCAGCCCGGGGATCCAAGAGACCCAGTACTTC
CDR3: CASSPGIQETQYF

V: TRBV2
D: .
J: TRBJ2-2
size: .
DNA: TGTGCCAGCAGACTGCTGAACACCGGGGAGCTGTTTTTT
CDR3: CASRLLNTGELFF

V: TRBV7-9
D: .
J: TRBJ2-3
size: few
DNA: TGTGCCAGCAGCCGTAGGGACTCACGGGCGCAGTATTTT
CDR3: CASSRRDSRAQYF

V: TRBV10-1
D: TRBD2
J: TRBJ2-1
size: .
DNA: TGCGCCAGCACCATCATCCCGGGACTAGCGGGAATCTCCTACAATGAGCAGTTCTTC
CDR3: CASTIIPGLAGISYNEQFF

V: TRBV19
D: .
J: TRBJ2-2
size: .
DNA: TGTGCCAGTCGGGGTAGCGCCGCGAACACCGGGGAGCTGTTTTTT
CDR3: CASRGSAANTGELFF

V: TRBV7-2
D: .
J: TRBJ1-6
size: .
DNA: TGTGCCAGCAGATATCCGAATTCACCCCTCCACTTT
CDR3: CASRYPNSPLHF

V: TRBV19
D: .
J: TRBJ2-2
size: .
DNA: TGTGCCAGTAGTAGTCCTGACACCGGGGAGCTGTTTTTT
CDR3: CASSSPDTGELFF

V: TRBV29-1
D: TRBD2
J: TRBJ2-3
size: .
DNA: TGCAGCGTCGAAACGGGACTAGCGGGAGGGCCTGGTACGCAGTATTTT
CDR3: CSVETGLAGGPGTQYF

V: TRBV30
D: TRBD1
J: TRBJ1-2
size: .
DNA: TGTGCCTGGAGCGGACAGGGAGGCTACACCTTC
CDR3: CAWSGQGGYTF

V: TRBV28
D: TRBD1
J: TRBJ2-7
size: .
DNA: TGTGCCAGCAGCCTGCGGACAGGGAGCTCCTACGAGCAGTACTTC
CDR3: CASSLRTGSSYEQYF

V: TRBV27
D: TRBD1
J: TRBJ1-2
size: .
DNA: TGTGCCAGCAGTTTAGGACAGGGTTGGATTGGTGGCTACACCTTC
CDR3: CASSLGQGWIGGYTF

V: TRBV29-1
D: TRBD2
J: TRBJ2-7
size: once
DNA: TGCAGCGCCCAGGAGGGACTAGCGGGAGGGGCCGAGCAGTACTTC
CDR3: CSAQEGLAGGAEQYF

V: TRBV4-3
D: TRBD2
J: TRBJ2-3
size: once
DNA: TGCGCCAGCAGCCAAGATTCCAGGACTAGCTCAGGGACAGATACGCAGTATTTT
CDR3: CASSQDSRTSSGTDTQYF

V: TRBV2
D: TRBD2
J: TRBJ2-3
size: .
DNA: TGTGCCAGCAGTGGAGGGACTAGGGGGGCGTCGGATACGCAGTATTTT
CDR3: CASSGGTRGASDTQYF

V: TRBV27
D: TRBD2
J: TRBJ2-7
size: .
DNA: TGTGCCAGCAGCCGACCTTTAGCGGGGTCCTACGAGCAGTACTTC
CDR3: CASSRPLAGSYEQYF

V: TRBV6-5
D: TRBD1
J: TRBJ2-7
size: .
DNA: TGTGCCAGCAGTCTAAGACAGGGAATTAGCTACGAGCAGTACTTC
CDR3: CASSLRQGISYEQYF

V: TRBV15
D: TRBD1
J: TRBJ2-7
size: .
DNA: TGTGCCACCAGCAGAGATTTCGGGACAGGGGGCTACGAGCAGTACTTC
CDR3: CATSRDFGTGGYEQYF

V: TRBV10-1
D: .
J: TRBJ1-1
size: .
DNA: TGCGCCAGTAGTGGAGGGAACACTGAAGCTTTCTTT
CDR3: CASSGGNTEAFF

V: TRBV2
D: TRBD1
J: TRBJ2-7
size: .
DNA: TGTGCCAGCAGCCGGGACAGGAAGGGGGCCTACGAGCAGTACTTC
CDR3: CASSRDRKGAYEQYF

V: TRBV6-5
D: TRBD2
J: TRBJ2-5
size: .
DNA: TGTGCCAGCAGATTTAGCGGGGGACAAGAGACCCAGTACTTC
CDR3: CASRFSGGQETQYF

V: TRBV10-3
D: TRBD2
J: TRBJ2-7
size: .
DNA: TGCGCCATCAGTGAGGGCATTAGCGGGGGTCTTGGGCAGTACTTC
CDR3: CAISEGISGGLGQYF

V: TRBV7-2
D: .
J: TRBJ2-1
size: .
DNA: TGTGCCAGCAGCTTAGACGGGGGATTCAATGAGCAGTTCTTC
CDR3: CASSLDGGFNEQFF

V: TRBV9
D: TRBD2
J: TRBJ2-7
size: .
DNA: TGTGCCAGCAGCGTAGGGGCGGGGGGGCCTTACGAGCAGTACTTC
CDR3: CASSVGAGGPYEQYF

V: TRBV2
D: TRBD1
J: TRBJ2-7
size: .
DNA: TGTGCCAGCAGACTACAGGGGGCCAGGGGGGAGCAGTACTTC
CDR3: CASRLQGARGEQYF

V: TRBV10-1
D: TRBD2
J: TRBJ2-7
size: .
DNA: TGCGCCAGCAGTGAAGGGACTAGCGGATACGAGCAGTACTTC
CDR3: CASSEGTSGYEQYF

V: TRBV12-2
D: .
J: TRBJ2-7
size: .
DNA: TGTGCAAGTCGCCCTCCCCCGAGCTCCTACGAGCAGTACTTC
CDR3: CASRPPPSSYEQYF

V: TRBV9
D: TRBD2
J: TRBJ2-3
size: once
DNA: TGTGCCACCGCGGGGGGGGCAGGTCGCACAGATACGCAGTATTTT
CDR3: CATAGGAGRTDTQYF

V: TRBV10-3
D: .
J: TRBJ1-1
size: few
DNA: TGTGCCATCAGTGGGGACAATGGGAACACTGAAGCTTTCTTT
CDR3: CAISGDNGNTEAFF

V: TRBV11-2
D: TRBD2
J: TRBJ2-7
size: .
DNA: TGTGCCAGCAGCTCTGCGGGGGGCAGGGAGCAGTACTTC
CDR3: CASSSAGGREQYF

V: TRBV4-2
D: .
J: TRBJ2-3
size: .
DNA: TGTGCCAGCAGCCACCACACAGATACGCAGTATTTT
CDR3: CASSHHTDTQYF

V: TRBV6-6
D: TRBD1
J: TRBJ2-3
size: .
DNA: TGTGCCAGCAAACAGAGGGACAGGGGGCAGACAGATACGCAGTATTTT
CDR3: CASKQRDRGQTDTQYF